This TCR beta chain was found in a study of Ad26.COV2.S vaccination and SARS-CoV-2 variants (dated by TCRdb to the early 2020s). About the full investigation: Vaccine-arm donors came from COV1001, a multicentre, randomized, double-blind, placebo-controlled phase I-IIa trial of Ad26.COV2.S in healthy adults. The specificity and breadth of SARS-CoV-2-reactive T cell receptors after Ad26.COV2.S vaccination were assessed by TCRbeta repertoire sequencing. Ad26.COV2.S was administered intramuscularly at a dose of 5x10^10 or 1x10^11 viral particles, either as one shot or as two shots given 56 days apart. Participants in the trial were split at random into five groups of five each, receiving low-dose or high-dose Ad26.COV2.S once or twice, or else placebo on both occasions. A total of about 30 samples were included in the TCR-sequenced set, comprising roughly 19 Ad26.COV2.S vaccine recipients, 5 placebo recipients and 8 SARS-CoV-2 convalescent individuals. Investigators remained blinded to trial group allocation during experiments and outcome assessment.

The treatment or condition label on this specimen signifies: 15 to 20 received Ad26.COV2.S at low or high dose, single or two shots; 5 received placebo; per-sample allocation not given. For vaccine and placebo recipients, repertoires were sequenced using samples collected on day 63 after the first injection. Between 29 July and 7 August 2020, Cohort 1b enrolled 20 to 30 adults aged 18-55 years at one site in Boston, USA. Ad26.COV2.S was a replication-incompetent adenovirus type 26 vector expressing a prefusion-stabilized SARS-CoV-2 spike protein from the original Wuhan strain. TCRbeta CDR3 regions were sequenced with the immunoSEQ Assay. After extraction, genomic DNA underwent amplification by bias-controlled multiplex PCR, followed by high-throughput sequencing. On the study's bioinformatics: To quantify the absolute abundance of every unique TCRbeta CDR3 region, sequences were collapsed and filtered. T cell fraction was estimated by normalization of TCRbeta template counts to usable DNA, with usable DNA being measured through amplification of reference genes present in all nucleated cells. Repertoire TCRs were annotated as SARS-CoV-2-specific by exact matching of V gene, CDR3 amino acid sequence and J gene to a known reactive TCR set. The reference SARS-CoV-2 TCR set was derived from MIRA and filtered for enrichment in COVID-19-positive ImmuneCODE repertoires, a step that removed public or cross-reactive TCRs. Drawing on the MIRA antigens, annotated TCRs were analysed further at the level of specific ORF or position within ORF. Breadth was defined as annotated unique rearrangements over total unique productive rearrangements; depth was the summed frequency of those rearrangements. Two-sided Wilcoxon rank-sum tests were applied when comparing TCR breadth between groups. Held by TCRdb, this immuneACCESS table contains in-frame sequences only and omits some clones. Under half of the omission traces to an unresolved V gene where checked; the cause of the rest is unknown. V, J and clone size are those of that table, while D and trimming were read from the DNA. The sample table shows just over 350,000 clones, and about 85% are seen once. The ten largest clones represent roughly 3.3% of the sample.

From a lookup of the germline V gene (reference sequence), CDR1 and CDR2 are SEHNR and FQNEAQ. The CDR3 covers 16 residues, taking in both the cysteine and the phenylalanine. Kept here is only the CDR3 DNA, which spans 48 bases and is read in frame from base 1. Relative to germline, V is 2 bases shorter and J is 14 bases shorter, with 25 bases between their ends. Results the study describes overall, beyond this receptor: Vaccine and placebo recipients had comparable non-spike TCR breadth, which fits with the vaccine containing only spike. It was noted by the authors that total T cell responses may have been underestimated by the TCR breadth and depth analyses. Spike-specific TCR breadth was higher in Ad26.COV2.S recipients than in placebo recipients (P = 0.0014). After vaccination, spike-specific CD8+ and CD4+ T cell responses were reported to show substantial breadth. The study was not powered to compare responses between vaccine doses or regimens.

A note on this clone: There is no known antigen for this receptor. No base quality values were provided; no much bigger clone lies one nucleotide off.

The rearranged chain carries TRBV7-9 and TRBJ2-1; no D gene can be assigned with confidence. This specimen consisted of peripheral blood, obtained in a trial of Ad26.COV2.S vaccine versus placebo. The receptor's source is a person aged 18-65 years who received the Ad26.COV2.S COVID-19 vaccine or a placebo. The encoded CDR3 is CASSLQASRKGKGEFF. The DNA sequence follows: TGTGCCAGCAGCTTACAGGCCAGCCGGAAGGGCAAGGGTGAGTTCTTC.